A single sample is the source of the 2 T cell receptor beta chains below, sequenced in a study of control samples from healthy donors and cancer patients. Generated by immunoSEQ multiplex PCR, the TCRdb table keeps only in-frame clones and is missing some. The sample holds tens of thousands of clones; roughly 84% are singletons and the top ten take around 3.8%. The specimen sequenced was blood. The receptors come from a woman between 50 and 59 years old in good health.

The chain couples TRBV19 to TRBJ2-2; tentatively, D is TRBD1 (6 bases). From germline, CDR1 is LNHDA and CDR2 SQIVND (reference sequence). This CDR3 region has 16 residues. Trimming stripped 1 base from V and 3 bases from J, with 12 bases between. For the CDR3, the DNA is TGTGCCAGTAGTATAGGAAGGGGGAGTGACACCGGGGAGCTGTTTTTT. Encoded protein: CASSIGRGSDTGELFF.

The rearrangement joins TRBV6-1 to TRBJ2-7, with TRBD1 matching over 8 bases. J gave up 5 bases and V 3 bases, and 6 bases lay outside the gene matches. CDR1 and CDR2 (germline): MNHNS, SASEGT. The length of the CDR3 is 14 residues. The CDR3 nucleotides read TGTGCCAGCAGTGATCGGACAGGGCCTGACGAGCAGTACTTC. Its translation is CASSDRTGPDEQYF.